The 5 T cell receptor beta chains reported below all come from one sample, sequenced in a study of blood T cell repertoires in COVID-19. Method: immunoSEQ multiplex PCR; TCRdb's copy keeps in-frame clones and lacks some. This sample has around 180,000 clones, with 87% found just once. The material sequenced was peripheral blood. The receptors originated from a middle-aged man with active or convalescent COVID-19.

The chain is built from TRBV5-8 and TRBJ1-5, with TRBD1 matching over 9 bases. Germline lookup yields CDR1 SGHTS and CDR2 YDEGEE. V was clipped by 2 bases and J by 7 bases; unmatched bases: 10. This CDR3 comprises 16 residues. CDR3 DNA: TGTGCCAGCAGCTTATACAGGGGGCCGCGGGGGCAGCCCCAGCATTTT. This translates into CASSLYRGPRGQPQHF.

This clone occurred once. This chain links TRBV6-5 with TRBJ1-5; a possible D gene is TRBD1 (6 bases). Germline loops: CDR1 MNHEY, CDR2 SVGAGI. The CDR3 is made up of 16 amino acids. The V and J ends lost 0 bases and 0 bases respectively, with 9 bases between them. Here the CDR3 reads CASSYSGRGSNQPQHF. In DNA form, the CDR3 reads TGTGCCAGCAGTTACTCGGGCAGGGGTAGCAATCAGCCCCAGCATTTT.

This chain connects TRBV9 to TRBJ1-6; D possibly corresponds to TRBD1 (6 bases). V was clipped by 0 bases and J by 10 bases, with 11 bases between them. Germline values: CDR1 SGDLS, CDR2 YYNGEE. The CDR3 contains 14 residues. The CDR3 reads CASSVEGGRSPLHF. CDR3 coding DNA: TGTGCCAGCAGCGTAGAGGGGGGGAGGTCACCCCTCCACTTT.

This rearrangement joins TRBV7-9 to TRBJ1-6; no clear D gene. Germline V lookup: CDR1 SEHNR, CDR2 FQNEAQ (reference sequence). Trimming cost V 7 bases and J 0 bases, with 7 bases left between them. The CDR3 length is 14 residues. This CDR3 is CASNSDSYNSPLHF. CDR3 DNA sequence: TGTGCCAGCAACTCCGACTCCTATAATTCACCCCTCCACTTT.

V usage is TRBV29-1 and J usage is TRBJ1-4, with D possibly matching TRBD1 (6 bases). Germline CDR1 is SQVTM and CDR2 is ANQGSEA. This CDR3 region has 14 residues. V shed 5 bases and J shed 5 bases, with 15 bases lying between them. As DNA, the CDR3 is TGCAGCGTTAGTAACTGGGACACCAATGAAAAACTGTTTTTT. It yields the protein CSVSNWDTNEKLFF. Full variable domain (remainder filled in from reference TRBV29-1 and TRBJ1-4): SAVISQKPSRDICQRGTSLTIQCQVDSQVTMMFWYRQQPGQSLTLIATANQGSEATYESGFVIDKFPISRPNLTFSTLTVSNMSPEDSSIYLCSVSNWDTNEKLFFGSGTQLSVL.